This passage covers 5 T cell receptor beta chains from one sample sequenced in a study of lymphopenia after photon versus proton radiotherapy. The method was immunoSEQ multiplex PCR; TCRdb's version includes in-frame clones alone and lacks a portion of them. There are 25,000 to 30,000 clones in the sample; 81% occur only once, and around a third lies in the top ten. Sequenced here: peripheral blood, sampled from a patient treated with photon-based radiotherapy. These receptors were obtained from a man aged 45-65 years with gastric cancer.

The rearrangement uses TRBV5-6 and TRBJ1-1, with unresolved D. The germline gives CDR1 SGHDT, CDR2 YYEEEE. V lost 0 bases, J lost 6 bases, and 3 bases lay in between. The CDR3 totals 11 residues. The CDR3: CASSLAAEAFF. CDR3 coding DNA: TGTGCCAGCAGCTTGGCGGCTGAAGCTTTCTTT. Drawing the rest from reference TRBV5-6 and TRBJ1-1, the complete variable domain is DAGVTQSPTHLIKTRGQQVTLRCSPKSGHDTVSWYQQALGQGPQFIFQYYEEEERQRGNFPDRFSGHQFPNYSSELNVNALLLGDSALYLCASSLAAEAFFGQGTRLTVV.

The chain carries TRBV20-1 and TRBJ1-2, with TRBD1 as a possible D gene (6 bases). This CDR3 is 11 amino acids long. Germline CDR1 DFQATT, CDR2 SNEGSKA (reference sequence). Trimming shortened V by 6 bases and J by 5 bases, and 10 bases separated the two germline ends. CDR3 loop: CSAEGGYGYTF. The DNA for the CDR3 is TGCAGTGCAGAAGGGGGATATGGCTACACCTTC.

This clone was observed a handful of times. The J gene is TRBJ1-5, the V gene TRBV4-1; 7 nucleotides agree with TRBD1. Germline values: CDR1 MGHRA, CDR2 YSYEKL. J was trimmed by 6 bases and V by 3 bases; bases with no gene match: 8. This CDR3 comprises 15 residues. CDR3 residues: CASSHSFQGGQPQHF. Written as DNA, the CDR3 is TGCGCCAGCAGCCATTCGTTTCAGGGGGGTCAGCCCCAGCATTTT.

The chain uses TRBV7-2 and TRBJ1-1; maybe TRBD1 (6 bases). Germline V lookup: CDR1 SGHTA, CDR2 FQGNSA. This CDR3 region has 13 residues. With 4 bases removed from V and 5 bases from J, the gap between germline ends came to 11 bases. The CDR3 sequence: CASSYGQITEAFF. CDR3 sequence (DNA): TGTGCCAGCAGCTACGGACAGATAACTGAAGCTTTCTTT. The complete variable domain, with remaining parts taken from reference TRBV7-2 and TRBJ1-1, reads GAGVSQSPSNKVTEKGKDVELRCDPISGHTALYWYRQSLGQGLEFLIYFQGNSAPDKSGLPSDRFSAERTGGSVSTLTIQRTQQEDSAVYLCASSYGQITEAFFGQGTRLTVV.

The V call is TRBV18, the J call TRBJ2-4, with 7 bases lining up with TRBD1. The CDR3 spans 15 residues. V shed 6 bases, J shed 7 bases, and the junction held 12 bases outside the gene matches. In germline, CDR1 is KGHSH, CDR2 LQKENI. The CDR3 DNA follows: TGTGCCAGCTCTAGAACCAGAGGGACAGATAACATTCAGTACTTC. Its translation is CASSRTRGTDNIQYF.